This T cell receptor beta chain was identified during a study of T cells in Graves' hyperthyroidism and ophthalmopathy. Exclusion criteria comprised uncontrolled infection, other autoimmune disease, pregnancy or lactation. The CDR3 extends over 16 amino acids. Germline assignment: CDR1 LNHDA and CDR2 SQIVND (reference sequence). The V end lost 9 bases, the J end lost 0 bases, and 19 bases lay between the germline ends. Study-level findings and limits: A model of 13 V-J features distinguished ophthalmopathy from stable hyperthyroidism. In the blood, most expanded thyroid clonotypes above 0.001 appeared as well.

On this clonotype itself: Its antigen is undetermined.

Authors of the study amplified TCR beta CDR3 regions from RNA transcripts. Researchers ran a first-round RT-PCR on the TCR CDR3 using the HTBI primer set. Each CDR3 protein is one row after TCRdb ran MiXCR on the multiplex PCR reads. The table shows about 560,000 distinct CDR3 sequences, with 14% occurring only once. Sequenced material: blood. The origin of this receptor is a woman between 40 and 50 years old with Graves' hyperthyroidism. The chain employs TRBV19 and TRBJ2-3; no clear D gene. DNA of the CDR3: TGTGCCAGCCGTTCGAGACCGGACCCTAGCACAGATACGCAGTATTTT. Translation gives CASRSRPDPSTDTQYF.